The source of this T cell receptor (beta chain) is a study of cytomegalovirus exposure and HLA in healthy donors. Study conclusions and caveats: Analyzed later, association rates of TCRs varied across HLA loci, with DRB1 most and HLA-C fewest. For presence/absence analyses, sequencing depth was assumed to be roughly uniform across donors. What a later analysis showed was that several of the most significant clusters appeared linked to common viral pathogens. When analyzed later, a missense DCLRE1C variant was found to be linked to TCR beta V- and J-gene trimming.

Notes on this clone: Its antigen remains unknown.

Germline assignment: CDR1 SGHRS and CDR2 YFSETQ. The CDR3 covers 16 residues. The V gene end was trimmed by 4 bases and the J gene end by 4 bases; junction bases not matched to a gene: 12. The PCR contained 60 Vbeta and 13 Jbeta primers. Data came from immunoSEQ multiplex PCR; TCRdb stores just in-frame clones and leaves some out. The data show around 130,000 clones, approximately 85% seen once. The receptor comes from a boy younger than 18 in good health and CMV-seronegative. The chain couples TRBV5-1 to TRBJ1-2; TRBD1 aligns across 8 bases. Sequencing used PBMCs. The CDR3 sequence: CASSQTGGWIGYGYTF. The CDR3 DNA reads TGCGCCAGCAGCCAAACAGGGGGATGGATTGGCTATGGCTACACCTTC.